The rows below give T cell receptor beta chains drawn from one sample of a study of OX40 agonist ivuxolimab in advanced cancers. Clones were read by immunoSEQ multiplex PCR, and TCRdb kept only the in-frame ones, dropping some. The sample records 55,000 to 85,000 clones, roughly 92% being singletons. This sample comprised CD4+ or CD8+ T cells sorted from blood, obtained in a trial of the OX40 agonist ivuxolimab. The receptors originated from an adult with an advanced solid tumor such as melanoma, head and neck, liver or kidney cancer. Both conserved end residues are part of each CDR3. Each record gives: V gene, CDR3 protein.

>TRBV5-4
CASRPTQGAGDTQYF
>TRBV7-6
CASSQERITEAFF
>TRBV19
CASRRQGPQPYNSPLHF
>TRBV7-2
CASSPRDTPLYEQYF
>TRBV2
CASSEGQGPEKLFF
>TRBV5-5
CASSGQGARAGELFF
>TRBV7-6
CASSLGLAGANYGYTF
>TRBV10-1
CASSEGDLSYSYNEQFF
>TRBV7-9
CASSLGRATGPDGYTF
>TRBV10-1
CASSESPARGHGYTF
>TRBV7-9
CASSRHHTEAFF
>TRBV30
CAWSWPEGEGQPQHF
>TRBV7-9
CASSTWDRENTIYF